This T cell receptor beta chain came from a study of naive and memory T cell subsets. Study-wide results and limits: Naive repertoires, especially CD8, held a few larger clonotypes, possibly memory cells re-expressing CD45RA.

Two oligonucleotides, mixed equimolar, formed the beta constant-region primer covering TRBC1 and TRBC2. Ligated cDNA was amplified by four rounds of PCR with nested alpha and beta constant-region primers and SP2. One entry per CDR3 protein results from TCRdb running MiXCR on the UMI-ligation and nested PCR reads. The sample carries 120,000 to 150,000 distinct CDR3 sequences, approximately 21% recorded once. Germline V gene lookup returns CDR1 MDHEN and CDR2 SYDVKM. With 1 base clipped from V and 7 bases from J, the junction kept 5 bases outside the gene matches. This CDR3 region has 15 residues. Remarks on this clonotype: The antigen is unknown.

This rearrangement joins TRBV28 to TRBJ2-2; 8 nucleotides match TRBD1. Sequencing was carried out using naive CD8+ T cells from blood. This TCR was recovered from a human donor in good health. CDR3 sequence (DNA): TGTGCCAGCAGTTTATTTGGGACAGGCATCGGGGAGCTGTTTTTT. Protein: CASSLFGTGIGELFF. Full variable domain (outside the CDR3, taken from reference TRBV28 and TRBJ2-2): DVKVTQSSRYLVKRTGEKVFLECVQDMDHENMFWYRQDPGLGLRLIYFSYDVKMKEKGDIPEGYSVSREKKERFSLILESASTNQTSMYLCASSLFGTGIGELFFGEGSRLTVL.